This paragraph reports one TCR beta chain. Germline CDR1 and CDR2: SEHNR and FQNEAQ (reference sequence). The CDR3 spans 14 residues. J was trimmed by 4 bases and V by 5 bases; bases with no gene match: 3. This specimen comes from a study of blood T cell repertoires in COVID-19. Study background: Whether acute or convalescent, the COVID-19 samples came from the United States, Italy and Spain.

Authors' methods: Reference gene primer amplification gave nucleated cell count estimates. This table comes from immunoSEQ multiplex PCR, and its TCRdb copy is limited to in-frame clones, with some not included. V and J calls and clone size are copied from that table; D and trimming were computed from the DNA. This sample has some 100,000 clones, with approximately 86% found just once. The V and J genes are TRBV7-9 and TRBJ1-3, with 9 bases aligning to TRBD1. The sequence derives from a human donor in a cohort sampled during active COVID-19. The sample comprised peripheral blood. CDR3 in DNA: TGTGCCAGCAGCGGCGGACAGGGGGGAAACACCATATATTTT. This translates into CASSGGQGGNTIYF.